This entry lists 22 T cell receptor beta chains sequenced from one sample in a study of blood T cell repertoires in COVID-19. The method was immunoSEQ multiplex PCR; TCRdb's version includes in-frame clones alone and lacks a portion of them. The sample has about 97,000 clones, 80% to 90% seen once; the top ten hold roughly 21%. Sequencing was carried out using peripheral blood. The receptors stem from a human donor in a cohort sampled during active COVID-19.

On this clone itself: One end of the junction is discordant with germline, which a read error may explain. V is TRBV7-9 and J is TRBJ2-5; D unclear. Germline V CDR1 and CDR2: SEHNR, FQNEAQ (reference sequence). The CDR3 is made up of 18 amino acids. CDR3 nucleotides: TGTGCCAGCTGCTTTGGCTCAACATCGACCGTCGAGGCCGAGACCCAGTACTTC. This encodes CASCFGSTSTVEAETQYF. The complete variable domain, with remaining parts taken from reference TRBV7-9 and TRBJ2-5, reads DTGVSQNPRHKITKRGQNVTFRCDPISEHNRLYWYRQTLGQGPEFLTYFQNEAQLEKSRLLSDRFSAERPKGSFSTLEIQRTEQGDSAMYLCASCFGSTSTVEAETQYFGPGTRLLVL.

This chain joins TRBV6-1 and TRBJ2-1; D may be TRBD2 (6 bases). Trimming took off 3 bases at V and 5 bases at J, with 20 bases between the two ends. The length of the CDR3 is 17 residues. CDR1 is MNHNS and CDR2 is SASEGT in the germline V gene. DNA of the CDR3: TGTGCCAGCAGTGACCTGAGCGGGCCGCGACGTGACAATGAGCAGTTCTTC. This sequence encodes CASSDLSGPRRDNEQFF.

This chain's CDR3 is CASSSQGQGNSPLHF. The DNA of the CDR3 is TGTGCCAGCAGCTCCCAGGGACAGGGTAATTCACCCCTCCACTTT. This sequence joins TRBV7-9 and TRBJ1-6, with TRBD1 identical over 9 bases. V gave up 4 bases and J gave up 6 bases; unmatched junction bases: 4. This CDR3 spans 15 amino acids. In germline, CDR1 is SEHNR, CDR2 FQNEAQ (reference sequence).

The V gene is TRBV5-1, the J gene TRBJ1-2; 8 nucleotides line up with TRBD1. The germline V gene has CDR1 SGHRS and CDR2 YFSETQ. The trim removed 4 bases at V and 8 bases at J, leaving 10 bases unmatched. CDR3 size: 14 residues. DNA for the CDR3: TGCGCCAGCAGCGGAACACAGGGGGTAGGCGGCTACACCTTC. Translation gives CASSGTQGVGGYTF.

V is TRBV2 and J is TRBJ2-7, with 7 bases matching TRBD1. CDR3 size: 14 residues. Germline loops: CDR1 SNHLY, CDR2 FYNNEI. After removal of 6 bases from V and 0 bases from J, the junction contained 5 bases not matched to a gene. CDR3 in amino acids: CASRRDSNSYEQYF. The CDR3 nucleotides are TGTGCCAGCAGAAGGGACAGCAACTCCTACGAGCAGTACTTC.

The gene calls are TRBV4-3 and TRBJ1-2; perhaps TRBD1 as D (5 bases). The germline V gene encodes CDR1 LGHNA and CDR2 YSLEER. Trimming stripped 0 bases from V and 3 bases from J, with 11 bases between. The CDR3 extends over 15 amino acids. This CDR3 reads CASSQDWVRDYGYTF. The DNA for the CDR3 is TGCGCCAGCAGCCAAGATTGGGTCAGGGACTATGGCTACACCTTC.

This sequence joins TRBV3-1 (or the pseudogene TRBV3-2) and TRBJ2-1; possibly TRBD2 for D (6 bases). Deletions cut 6 bases from V and 6 bases from J, with 21 bases between. The length of the CDR3 is 16 residues. Germline V gene lookup returns CDR1 LGHDT and CDR2 YNNKEL (reference sequence). Here the CDR3 reads CASSREVAATINEQFF. CDR3 coding DNA: TGTGCCAGCAGTCGAGAAGTAGCGGCCACCATCAATGAGCAGTTCTTC.

The rearrangement uses TRBV4-3 and TRBJ1-2; TRBD1 matches at 12 bases. Looked up from germline, CDR1 is LGHNA and CDR2 is YSLEER. This CDR3 spans 17 amino acids. V gave up 0 bases and J gave up 9 bases; unmatched junction bases: 11. In DNA, the CDR3 is TGCGCCAGCAGCCAAGAGGGGCCGGGACAGGGGGCTTTAAGCTACACCTTC. It encodes CASSQEGPGQGALSYTF.

V gene TRBV7-7 combines with J gene TRBJ2-5; 12 bases line up with TRBD1. V was clipped by 3 bases and J by 5 bases; unmatched bases: 13. The CDR3 consists of 18 residues. CDR1 and CDR2 (germline): SSHAT, FNYEAQ (reference sequence). The CDR3 spells CASSLGDRGRESDETQYF. The CDR3 bases are TGTGCCAGCAGCTTGGGGGACAGGGGGCGCGAGTCTGACGAGACCCAGTACTTC.

The table lists this clone with a count of one. The genes are TRBV6-5 and TRBJ2-4; D not certain. The CDR3 length is 15 residues. The V gene's germline CDR1 is MNHEY and CDR2 SVGAGI. V dropped 5 bases and J dropped 3 bases, with 14 bases sitting between them. The CDR3 DNA follows: TGTGCCAGCAGTAGCCGTCTCTCGGGCAAAAACATTCAGTACTTC. It is translated as CASSSRLSGKNIQYF.

The chain combines TRBV6-5 with TRBJ1-1; 10 bases map to TRBD1. This CDR3 has 14 residues. Germline V gives CDR1 MNHEY, CDR2 SVGAGI. The J segment lost 4 bases and the V segment lost 6 bases, leaving 5 bases of the junction unmatched. CDR3 sequence reads: CASRQTGGSTEAFF. Here the CDR3 DNA reads TGTGCCAGCAGACAGACAGGGGGCTCCACTGAAGCTTTCTTT.

The chain is built from TRBV28 and TRBJ2-5; D is perhaps TRBD2 (5 bases). V gave up 7 bases and J gave up 4 bases, with 13 bases separating them. The CDR3 is made up of 13 amino acids. Looked up from germline, CDR1 is MDHEN and CDR2 is SYDVKM. Here the CDR3 DNA reads TGTGCCAGCACCTCATCGGGGAGAGAGACCCAGTACTTC. Translated: CASTSSGRETQYF.

V is TRBV7-3 and J is TRBJ2-2; D is undetermined. This CDR3 region has 15 residues. Germline loops: CDR1 SGHTA, CDR2 FQGTGA. V lost 5 bases to trimming and J lost 1 base, with 11 bases between them. The CDR3, as DNA: TGTGCCAGCAGCCCGGATGGGCGGAACACCGGGGAGCTGTTTTTT. Protein product: CASSPDGRNTGELFF.

This clone came up a few times. The chain links TRBV18 to TRBJ2-7, with D perhaps matching TRBD1 (5 bases). Germline V gene data show CDR1 as KGHSH and CDR2 as LQKENI. This CDR3 contains 12 residues. Trimming cost V 4 bases and J 3 bases, with 7 bases left between them. DNA of the CDR3: TGTGCCAGCTCACAGGACATCTACGAGCAGTACTTC. Protein: CASSQDIYEQYF. Combining the CDR3 with reference TRBV18 and TRBJ2-7 gives the whole variable domain NAGVMQNPRHLVRRRGQEARLRCSPMKGHSHVYWYRQLPEEGLKFMVYLQKENIIDESGMPKERFSAEFPKEGPSILRIQQVVRGDSAAYFCASSQDIYEQYFGPGTRLTVT.

The chain has TRBV5-5 and TRBJ2-4; a weak D match, TRBD2 (6 bases). Germline loops: CDR1 SGHKS, CDR2 YYEKEE (reference sequence). V was trimmed by 4 bases and J by 3 bases, leaving 11 bases between them. The CDR3 consists of 14 residues. The chain's CDR3 is CASSRRDGKNIQYF. The CDR3, as DNA: TGTGCCAGCAGCAGGAGGGATGGCAAAAACATTCAGTACTTC.

This clone has just a few counts. The chain combines TRBV10-1 with TRBJ2-1, with D maybe TRBD2 (6 bases). The germline V and J ends were trimmed by 4 bases and 5 bases, with 12 bases remaining between them. The CDR3 totals 14 residues. The germline V gene has CDR1 WNHNN and CDR2 SYGVQD (reference sequence). The CDR3 nucleotides are TGCGCCAGCAGTGCCCGGAGGGACGACAATGAGCAGTTCTTC. This sequence encodes CASSARRDDNEQFF.

In its sample, this clone was seen once. The same CDR3 is also encoded by other DNA sequences in this sample. This chain links TRBV9 with TRBJ2-1, with 10 bases lining up with TRBD2. CDR1 is SGDLS, CDR2 YYNGEE, per germline. The CDR3 is made up of 14 amino acids. After removal of 4 bases from V and 3 bases from J, the junction contained 1 base not matched to a gene. The CDR3 sequence is CASSPSGSYNEQFF. In DNA form, the CDR3 reads TGTGCCAGCAGCCCTAGCGGGAGCTACAATGAGCAGTTCTTC.

V usage is TRBV6-2 or TRBV6-3 and J usage is TRBJ1-4; D gene unclear. Germline V gene lookup returns CDR1 MNHEY and CDR2 SVGEGT. This CDR3 contains 16 residues. With 2 bases removed from V and 7 bases from J, the gap between germline ends came to 17 bases. The CDR3: CASSYRSGLIGEKLFF. The CDR3 nucleotides are TGTGCCAGCAGTTACCGCTCGGGGTTGATAGGTGAAAAACTGTTTTTT.

In its sample, this clone was seen a few times. J is TRBJ2-1 and V is TRBV5-6; TRBD1 might be the D (6 bases). Germline V gene sequence: CDR1 SGHDT, CDR2 YYEEEE. V dropped 6 bases and J dropped 5 bases, with 9 bases sitting between them. The CDR3 length is 12 residues. CDR3 sequence (DNA): TGTGCCAGCAACCGACAGGACAATGAGCAGTTCTTC. Protein: CASNRQDNEQFF.

J is TRBJ2-1 and V is TRBV4-3; 7 nucleotides match TRBD2. The CDR3 spans 19 residues. Germline trimming cut 1 base from V and 2 bases from J; bases unmatched to any gene: 14. Germline CDR1 and CDR2: LGHNA and YSLEER. The CDR3 DNA follows: TGCGCCAGCAGCCAAGTAGCAGCGGGGTCATCCACCCCCTACAATGAGCAGTTCTTC. Its protein is CASSQVAAGSSTPYNEQFF.

The chain recombines TRBV7-3 with TRBJ2-7, with TRBD2 matching over 10 bases. Germline V lookup: CDR1 SGHTA, CDR2 FQGTGA. This CDR3 spans 14 amino acids. With 3 bases clipped from V and 7 bases from J, the junction kept 6 bases outside the gene matches. CDR3 sequence: CASSLSGRAQEQYF. The CDR3, as DNA: TGTGCCAGCAGCTTGAGCGGGAGGGCTCAAGAGCAGTACTTC. The full variable domain, with the rest looked up from reference TRBV7-3 and TRBJ2-7, is GAGVSQTPSNKVTEKGKYVELRCDPISGHTALYWYRQSLGQGPEFLIYFQGTGAADDSGLPNDRFFAVRPEGSVSTLKIQRTERGDSAVYLCASSLSGRAQEQYFGPGTRLTVT.

This sequence joins TRBV24-1 and TRBJ2-2, with 9 bases fitting TRBD1. CDR1 and CDR2 from the germline V gene are KGHDR and SFDVKD. The CDR3 spans 16 residues. J lost 9 bases, V lost 0 bases, and 7 bases had no gene match. CDR3 in DNA: TGTGCCACCAGTGATTTGAGAGACAGGGGGAAGAGGGAGCTGTTTTTT. It encodes CATSDLRDRGKRELFF.